What follows describes a single T cell receptor (beta chain). Its antigen is as yet unknown. An end of the junction does not agree with germline; a read error may underlie this. Germline CDR1 is SGHTA and CDR2 is FQGNSA. The CDR3 consists of 17 residues. TCR alpha and beta CDR3 regions were amplified from RNA using iRepertoire nested multiplex PCR. MiXCR, applied by TCRdb to the multiplex PCR reads, yields one record per CDR3 protein. This table holds about 190,000 distinct CDR3 sequences, 25% to 35% found once. This sample was taken from a study of glioma-infiltrating T cells. Overall study results and limits: Above-expected tissue-blood divergence occurred in all gliomas, most in low-grade ones. Only very few CDR3 sequences appeared in both tissue and blood.

The TCR comes from a human donor with low-grade glioma or glioblastoma, undergoing nonglioma brain surgery, or in good health (not recorded which). V usage is TRBV7-2 and J usage is TRBJ1-5; D is perhaps TRBD1 (5 bases). Sequencing used glioma tissue, nonneoplastic brain tissue, or PBMCs (not recorded which). CDR3 nucleotide sequence: TGTGCCAGCAGCCCTCTCCACAGGTATTATAGCAATCACCCCCAGCATTTT. It yields the protein CASSPLHRYYSNHPQHF.